This T cell receptor (beta chain) comes out of a study of cytomegalovirus exposure and HLA in healthy donors. Clones were read by immunoSEQ multiplex PCR, and TCRdb kept only the in-frame ones, dropping some. The table lists 150,000 to 200,000 clones, roughly 86% of them singletons, with almost 1.5% in the top ten. Germline assignment: CDR1 SGHTA and CDR2 FQGNSA. This CDR3 region has 14 residues. The J segment lost 0 bases and the V segment lost 5 bases, leaving 1 base of the junction unmatched. The study's findings and limits: The authors listed approximately 160 TCR beta chains as cytomegalovirus-associated.

As concerns this clone: What it binds is not known.

The chain has TRBV7-2 and TRBJ2-3, with 8 positions matching TRBD2. Sample: PBMCs. The sequence was obtained from a woman younger than 30 in good health and CMV-seronegative. CDR3 DNA sequence: TGTGCCAGCAGCCGCGGGGGGAGCACAGATACGCAGTATTTT. This gives the protein CASSRGGSTDTQYF.